This entry lists 14 T cell receptor beta chains sequenced from one sample in a study of OX40 agonist ivuxolimab in advanced cancers. Some clones are missing from TCRdb's copy, which holds only in-frame ones; the method was immunoSEQ multiplex PCR. The repertoire holds about 90,000 clones, with 90% as singletons. The material was CD4+ or CD8+ T cells sorted from blood, obtained in a trial of the OX40 agonist ivuxolimab. Receptor source: an adult with an advanced solid tumor such as melanoma, head and neck, liver or kidney cancer.

The rearrangement joins TRBV5-1 to TRBJ2-5; 7 nucleotides line up with TRBD2. Germline assignment: CDR1 SGHRS and CDR2 YFSETQ. This CDR3 spans 17 amino acids. V lost 7 bases and J lost 3; bases outside the gene matches: 18. This CDR3 is CASSEGLRISLEETQYF. The CDR3 coding sequence is TGCGCCAGCTCCGAGGGACTACGCATTAGCCTGGAAGAGACCCAGTACTTC.

This chain links TRBV30 with TRBJ2-5; D is unclear. Per germline, CDR1 GTSNPN and CDR2 SVGIG (reference sequence). Trimming took off 0 bases at V and 5 bases at J, with 4 bases between the two ends. This CDR3 spans 11 amino acids. The CDR3 nucleotides are TGTGCCTGGAGTGTCGATGAGACCCAGTACTTC. This translates into CAWSVDETQYF.

The rearrangement links TRBV6-5 to TRBJ2-5, with D perhaps matching TRBD2 (6 bases). The ends were cut back, 5 bases at V and 1 base at J, with 11 bases in the middle. This CDR3 comprises 14 residues. Germline V gives CDR1 MNHEY, CDR2 SVGAGI. The CDR3 DNA follows: TGTGCCAGCAGTGCGGCTAGCGTCCAAGAGACCCAGTACTTC. This gives the protein CASSAASVQETQYF.

J is TRBJ2-1 and V is TRBV5-4; 11 nucleotides align to TRBD2. Trimming removed 4 bases from V and 6 bases from J; junction bases left unmatched: 9. This CDR3 contains 16 residues. Germline CDR1 SGHNT, CDR2 YYREEE (reference sequence). Here the CDR3 reads CASSRALAGALNEQFF. The CDR3 DNA is TGTGCCAGCAGCCGGGCACTAGCGGGAGCGCTCAATGAGCAGTTCTTC.

The chain uses TRBV2 and TRBJ2-1; D ambiguous. Germline loops: CDR1 SNHLY, CDR2 FYNNEI. Trimming cost V 4 bases and J 6 bases, with 13 bases left between them. CDR3 length equals 14 residues. The DNA of the CDR3 is TGTGCCAGCAGTGCCCACCTGGTTGGCAATGAGCAGTTCTTC. This encodes CASSAHLVGNEQFF.

This chain joins TRBV28 and TRBJ1-5, with D unclear. CDR1 MDHEN and CDR2 SYDVKM come from the germline V gene. Trimming left V 6 bases short and J 3 bases short, with 12 bases between. This CDR3 contains 14 residues. CDR3 nucleotides: TGTGCCAGCAGCCCGGCAGGAGACAATCAGCCCCAGCATTTT. Translating it yields CASSPAGDNQPQHF.

The V and J genes are TRBV10-3 and TRBJ1-2; 8 positions match TRBD1. The CDR3 length is 13 residues. Germline CDR1 and CDR2: ENHRY and SYGVKD. Unmatched junction bases numbered 7, after V lost 6 bases and J lost 7 bases. CDR3 amino acids: CAISRPGGAGYTF. DNA of the CDR3: TGTGCCATCAGCCGACCAGGGGGCGCTGGCTACACCTTC.

This chain links TRBV7-8 with TRBJ1-6; possible D gene TRBD1, 5 bases. V lost 2 bases, J lost 4 bases, and 9 bases lay in between. The CDR3 has 15 residues. Looked up from germline, CDR1 is SGHVS and CDR2 is FQNEAQ. CDR3 sequence reads: CASSLRQGYNSPLHF. The CDR3 DNA reads as TGTGCCAGCAGCTTACGGCAGGGTTATAATTCACCCCTCCACTTT.

V usage is TRBV19 and J usage is TRBJ2-7; TRBD1 is a possible D gene (5 bases). CDR1 and CDR2 (germline): LNHDA, SQIVND (reference sequence). There are 13 residues in the CDR3. Trimming removed 6 bases at V and 6 bases at J, with 15 bases between. Written as DNA, the CDR3 is TGTGCCAGTAGCGGACAAGCCACCCTCGAGCAGTACTTC. Encoded protein: CASSGQATLEQYF.

V gene TRBV9 combines with J gene TRBJ2-5; D possibly corresponds to TRBD1 (6 bases). Trimming stripped 3 bases from V and 4 bases from J, with 19 bases between. Germline loops: CDR1 SGDLS, CDR2 YYNGEE. The CDR3 is 16 amino acids. Written as DNA, the CDR3 is TGTGCCAGCAGCGGCCTACTAGGGGGAATCCGAGAGACCCAGTACTTC. This sequence encodes CASSGLLGGIRETQYF.

This clone came up once. The V gene is TRBV19, the J gene TRBJ2-2; D remains unclear. The germline V gene has CDR1 LNHDA and CDR2 SQIVND (reference sequence). V lost 3 bases and J 7 bases, leaving 6 bases between the germline ends. The CDR3 has 12 amino acids. DNA for the CDR3: TGTGCCAGTAGTATTATCGGCGGGGAGCTGTTTTTT. Translating it yields CASSIIGGELFF.

The chain carries TRBV2 and TRBJ2-7; maybe TRBD2 (6 bases). The V gene lost 7 bases and the J gene lost 5 bases, with 18 bases spanning the gap. From germline, CDR1 is SNHLY and CDR2 FYNNEI. This CDR3 comprises 14 residues. DNA of the CDR3: TGTGCCAGCACGGGGGTAAGGGGCTCGGACGAGCAGTACTTC. Residues: CASTGVRGSDEQYF.

V is TRBV5-4 and J is TRBJ2-3, with D perhaps being TRBD1 or TRBD2 (6 bases each). Germline V CDR1 and CDR2: SGHNT, YYREEE (reference sequence). This CDR3 region has 16 residues. With 4 bases removed from V and 7 bases from J, the gap between germline ends came to 22 bases. CDR3 residues: CASSRVGGGRENTQYF. The CDR3 coding sequence is TGTGCCAGCAGCCGAGTGGGGGGCGGTCGAGAGAATACGCAGTATTTT. Full variable domain (missing parts from reference TRBV5-4 and TRBJ2-3): ETGVTQSPTHLIKTRGQQVTLRCSSQSGHNTVSWYQQALGQGPQFIFQYYREEENGRGNFPPRFSGLQFPNYSSELNVNALELDDSALYLCASSRVGGGRENTQYFGPGTRLTVL.

The V call is TRBV10-3, the J call TRBJ1-1; possibly TRBD1 for D (5 bases). Trimming took off 6 bases at V and 1 base at J, with 15 bases between the two ends. The CDR3 totals 15 residues. The germline V gene has CDR1 ENHRY and CDR2 SYGVKD. CDR3: CAIRDKGTPNTEAFF. The CDR3 DNA reads TGTGCCATCAGGGACAAGGGGACGCCGAACACTGAAGCTTTCTTT.